The source of this T cell receptor (beta chain) is a study of cytomegalovirus exposure and HLA in healthy donors. Concerning this clone itself: Its antigen is not known.

Germline V gives CDR1 SGHAT, CDR2 FQDESV (reference sequence). Trimming cost V 5 bases and J 2 bases; bases outside gene matches: 5. This CDR3 is 14 amino acids long. Both 60 Vbeta primers and 13 Jbeta primers went into the PCR. Per the original methods: Around 80 million unique TCR beta chains, roughly 11 million of them shared, were counted by a later analysis. Clones were sequenced by immunoSEQ multiplex PCR, and TCRdb holds only the in-frame ones, with some missing. V and J calls and clone size are given by that table; D and trimming were obtained from the DNA. The sample includes roughly 120,000 clones, about three quarters seen only once; the top ten take just under 8.5%. Study observations and caveats: Listed as cytomegalovirus-associated were 150 or so TCR beta chains. Differences between HLA loci emerged in a later analysis of TCR association rates, with DRB1 most and HLA-C fewest.

V gene TRBV11-1 combines with J gene TRBJ2-7; 8 bases agree with TRBD2. Sequenced input: PBMCs. The source is a woman aged 40 to 50 in good health and CMV-seropositive. In DNA, the CDR3 is TGTGCCAGCAGCCTACAGCGGGGGCCCTACGAGCAGTACTTC. Translating gives CASSLQRGPYEQYF.